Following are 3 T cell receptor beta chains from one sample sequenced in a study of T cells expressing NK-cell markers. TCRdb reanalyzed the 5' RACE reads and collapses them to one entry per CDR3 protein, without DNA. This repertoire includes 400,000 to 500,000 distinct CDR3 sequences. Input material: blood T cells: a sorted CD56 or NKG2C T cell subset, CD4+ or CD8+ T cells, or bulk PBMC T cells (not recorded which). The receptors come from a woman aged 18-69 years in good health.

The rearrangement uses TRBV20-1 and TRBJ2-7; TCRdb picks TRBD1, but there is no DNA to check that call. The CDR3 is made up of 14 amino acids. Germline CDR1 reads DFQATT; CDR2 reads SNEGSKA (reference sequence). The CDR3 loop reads CSARATGDRYEQYF.

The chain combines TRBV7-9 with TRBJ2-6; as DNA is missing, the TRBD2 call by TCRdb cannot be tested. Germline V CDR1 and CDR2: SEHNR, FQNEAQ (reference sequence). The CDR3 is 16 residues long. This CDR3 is CASSLAEGGGANVLTF.

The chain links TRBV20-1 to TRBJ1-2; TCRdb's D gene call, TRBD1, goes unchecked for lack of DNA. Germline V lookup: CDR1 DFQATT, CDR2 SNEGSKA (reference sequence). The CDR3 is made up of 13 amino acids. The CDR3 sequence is CSARRQDSYGYTF.